This TCR beta chain derives from a study of control samples from healthy donors and cancer patients (dated by TCRdb to about 2020). From the cysteine up to the phenylalanine, the CDR3 has a length of 17 residues. The CDR3 DNA has 51 bases and is translated from base 1. Here V drops 4 bases and J drops 0 bases, and the junction holds 10 bases not matched to any gene. The germline V gene sets CDR1 to MNHNS and CDR2 to SASEGT. This clone was seen just once. The target of this receptor is not known. No qualities accompany the bases; no much larger clone lies one base away. The library was built by means of the immunoSEQ multiplex PCR assay. TCRdb holds this immuneACCESS table with in-frame rearrangements only. Some clones are missing; in checked studies, unresolved V genes explain under half, and the rest has no known cause. The sample yields about 160,000 clones; roughly 95% were counted once. In total, the top ten clones hold approximately 1% of the sample.

Recombination linked TRBV6-1 to TRBJ1-2; 8 central nucleotides agree with TRBD1. The TCR was taken from a woman aged 25 to 45 in good health. Sequenced sample: blood. The DNA sequence reads TGTGCCAGCAGTGCGGACAGGGCGATTGTTACTAACTATGGCTACACCTTC. This yields the protein CASSADRAIVTNYGYTF.